Shown below are 32 T cell receptor beta chains from a single sample sequenced in a study of cytomegalovirus exposure and HLA in healthy donors. The PCR contained 60 Vbeta and 13 Jbeta primers. Clones were sequenced by immunoSEQ multiplex PCR, and TCRdb holds only the in-frame ones, with some missing. The data hold about 140,000 clones, with around three quarters observed a single time. The sequenced material came from PBMCs. The receptors shown here come from a man aged 25-45 years in good health.

V is TRBV9 and J is TRBJ2-2; D not resolved. Trimming shortened V by 2 bases and J by 4 bases, and 6 bases separated the two germline ends. The CDR3 contains 13 residues. Germline-derived CDR1 and CDR2 are SGDLS and YYNGEE. The CDR3 sequence: CASSVARTGELFF. The CDR3 DNA sequence: TGTGCCAGCAGCGTGGCTCGCACCGGGGAGCTGTTTTTT.

The chain recombines TRBV2 with TRBJ1-1; unclear D gene. The CDR3 length is 14 residues. Germline loops: CDR1 SNHLY, CDR2 FYNNEI. With 3 bases removed from V and 0 bases from J, the gap between germline ends came to 8 bases. The CDR3: CASSDWALNTEAFF. The CDR3 DNA reads as TGTGCCAGCAGTGACTGGGCATTGAACACTGAAGCTTTCTTT.

This CDR3 reads CASSSAGRDYNEQFF. The CDR3 nucleotides are TGTGCCAGCAGTAGTGCGGGGAGAGATTACAATGAGCAGTTCTTC. V is TRBV27 and J is TRBJ2-1; a weak D match, TRBD2 (6 bases). Deletions cut 5 bases from V and 4 bases from J, with 15 bases between. This CDR3 contains 15 residues. The germline V gene encodes CDR1 MNHEY and CDR2 SMNVEV (reference sequence).

The V call is TRBV28, the J call TRBJ2-7; D is unclear. The CDR3 totals 12 residues. CDR1 is MDHEN, CDR2 SYDVKM, per germline. Trimming removed 4 bases at V and 2 bases at J, with 6 bases between. The CDR3 DNA reads as TGTGCCAGCAGTTCCTCTGCCTACGAGCAGTACTTC. Protein product: CASSSSAYEQYF.

The gene calls are TRBV9 and TRBJ2-3; 7 bases align to TRBD2. The V gene's germline CDR1 is SGDLS and CDR2 YYNGEE. The CDR3 contains 14 residues. Trimming at V came to 3 bases and at J to 2 bases, leaving 3 bases not matched to a gene. The chain's CDR3 is CASSGGTNTDTQYF. The CDR3 region has the DNA TGTGCCAGCAGCGGCGGGACTAACACAGATACGCAGTATTTT.

The chain links TRBV5-1 to TRBJ2-1; 12 nucleotides match TRBD2. CDR1 and CDR2 (germline): SGHRS, YFSETQ. The V gene end was trimmed by 0 bases and the J gene end by 6 bases; junction bases not matched to a gene: 4. This CDR3 has 16 residues. CDR3 coding DNA: TGCGCCAGCAGCTTGGATCCTAGCGGGAGGGGCAATGAGCAGTTCTTC. The encoded protein is CASSLDPSGRGNEQFF.

J is TRBJ1-1 and V is TRBV28, with 7 nucleotides matching TRBD1. There are 13 residues in the CDR3. CDR1 is MDHEN, CDR2 SYDVKM, per germline. Losses at the gene ends were 10 bases for V and 0 bases for J; bases not matched to a gene: 5. CDR3 sequence reads: CATLDRVNTEAFF. CDR3 sequence (DNA): TGTGCCACTCTAGACAGGGTGAACACTGAAGCTTTCTTT.

The CDR3 DNA follows: TGCAGCGTTGAAAAACCCGCGGGACAGGGGTTAACCTACAATGAGCAGTTCTTC. Protein: CSVEKPAGQGLTYNEQFF. The rearrangement links TRBV29-1 to TRBJ2-1; 10 bases agree with TRBD1. J was trimmed by 2 bases and V by 2 bases; bases with no gene match: 12. Germline assignment: CDR1 SQVTM and CDR2 ANQGSEA. The CDR3 spans 18 residues.

This chain connects TRBV5-1 to TRBJ2-7; 12 nucleotides align to TRBD2. V shed 4 bases, J shed 2 bases, and the junction held 4 bases outside the gene matches. This CDR3 contains 15 residues. Looked up from germline, CDR1 is SGHRS and CDR2 is YFSETQ. The CDR3 coding sequence is TGCGCCAGCAGCCAAGGACTAGCGGGGACCTACGAGCAGTACTTC. Encoded protein: CASSQGLAGTYEQYF.

This sequence joins TRBV7-2 and TRBJ1-2; tentative D call: TRBD1 (6 bases). With 5 bases removed from V and 8 bases from J, the gap between germline ends came to 15 bases. This CDR3 comprises 13 residues. CDR1 and CDR2 from the germline V gene are SGHTA and FQGNSA. The CDR3 sequence is CASSPAIRGGYTF. CDR3 in DNA: TGTGCCAGCAGCCCAGCAATCAGGGGCGGCTACACCTTC.

The chain combines TRBV5-5 with TRBJ1-2; no reliable D call. Trimming took off 4 bases at V and 4 bases at J, with 17 bases between the two ends. The germline gives CDR1 SGHKS, CDR2 YYEKEE (reference sequence). The CDR3 is made up of 15 amino acids. CDR3 loop: CASSPDRGPGYGYTF. The CDR3 DNA is TGTGCCAGCAGCCCCGATAGAGGCCCCGGCTATGGCTACACCTTC.

The rearrangement uses TRBV7-9 and TRBJ1-1; 10 bases agree with TRBD1. The trim removed 3 bases at V and 7 bases at J, leaving 5 bases unmatched. Per the germline V gene, CDR1 is SEHNR and CDR2 is FQNEAQ (reference sequence). This CDR3 spans 14 amino acids. CDR3 region: CASSLTGGGGEAFF. The DNA for the CDR3 is TGTGCCAGCAGCTTGACAGGGGGCGGCGGTGAAGCTTTCTTT.

V gene TRBV7-3 combines with J gene TRBJ2-2, with 7 bases aligning to TRBD1. The CDR3 is 15 amino acids. V lost 5 bases to trimming and J lost 6 bases; unmatched junction nucleotides: 9. Germline V gene data show CDR1 as SGHTA and CDR2 as FQGTGA. The DNA for the CDR3 is TGTGCCAGCAGCCAAGGGGGCGGAATGGCCGGGGAGCTGTTTTTT. Its translation: CASSQGGGMAGELFF.

The table lists this clone with a few counts. CDR3 DNA: TGTGCCACCCATCTGGCTAGCGGGATTGTGAATGAGCAGTTCTTC. It yields the protein CATHLASGIVNEQFF. The V gene is TRBV15, the J gene TRBJ2-1, with TRBD2 identical over 9 bases. The CDR3 is made up of 15 amino acids. Germline-derived CDR1 and CDR2 are LNHNV and YYDKDF (reference sequence). V lost 8 bases to trimming and J lost 7 bases; unmatched junction nucleotides: 12.

This chain connects TRBV2 to TRBJ2-1; TRBD1 agrees at 7 bases. V lost 4 bases to trimming and J lost 4 bases; unmatched junction nucleotides: 7. The length of the CDR3 is 15 residues. Germline CDR1 SNHLY, CDR2 FYNNEI. CDR3 bases: TGTGCCAGCAGTGGCCCCCGGGGACAGTACAATGAGCAGTTCTTC. Protein sequence: CASSGPRGQYNEQFF.

This chain joins TRBV18 and TRBJ2-5; D might be TRBD2 (6 bases). V was clipped by 10 bases and J by 1 base, with 16 bases between them. The length of the CDR3 is 14 residues. In germline, CDR1 is KGHSH, CDR2 LQKENI. The CDR3, as DNA: TGTGCCACCAAGACTAGGGGTGTCCAAGAGACCCAGTACTTC. It translates to CATKTRGVQETQYF. The full variable domain, completed using reference TRBV18 and TRBJ2-5, is NAGVMQNPRHLVRRRGQEARLRCSPMKGHSHVYWYRQLPEEGLKFMVYLQKENIIDESGMPKERFSAEFPKEGPSILRIQQVVRGDSAAYFCATKTRGVQETQYFGPGTRLLVL.

A single count supports this clone. This chain connects TRBV6-4 to TRBJ2-1, with 7 bases that match TRBD2. The J segment lost 6 bases and the V segment lost 4 bases, leaving 9 bases of the junction unmatched. The CDR3 loop spans 15 amino acids. From germline, CDR1 is MRHNA and CDR2 SNTAGT. As DNA, the CDR3 is TGTGCCAGCAGTGTGGGGGGGGGACCCAGCAATGAGCAGTTCTTC. Protein: CASSVGGGPSNEQFF.

V gene TRBV27 combines with J gene TRBJ2-7; D is undetermined. Germline V lookup: CDR1 MNHEY, CDR2 SMNVEV (reference sequence). With 6 bases removed from V and 0 bases from J, the gap between germline ends came to 9 bases. The CDR3 has 13 amino acids. CDR3 in amino acids: CASSWAPSYEQYF. The CDR3 DNA reads TGTGCCAGCAGCTGGGCCCCCTCCTACGAGCAGTACTTC.

V gene TRBV18 combines with J gene TRBJ1-5, with D uncertain. V was pared by 6 bases and J by 1 base, with 7 bases between. This CDR3 has 13 residues. Germline CDR1 reads KGHSH; CDR2 reads LQKENI. CDR3 amino acids: CASSAQSNQPQHF. CDR3 DNA sequence: TGTGCCAGCTCGGCCCAAAGCAATCAGCCCCAGCATTTT.

The chain carries TRBV9 and TRBJ1-2; TRBD1 matches 7 bases. Germline V gene lookup returns CDR1 SGDLS and CDR2 YYNGEE. V shed 4 bases, J shed 4 bases, and the junction held 7 bases outside the gene matches. This CDR3 has 14 residues. CDR3: CASSSQTGLYGYTF. The CDR3 DNA reads TGTGCCAGCAGCTCTCAGACAGGGCTCTATGGCTACACCTTC.

V usage is TRBV6-5 and J usage is TRBJ2-7, with D maybe TRBD1 (5 bases). V lost 2 bases and J lost 6, with 11 bases in between. This CDR3 region has 13 residues. Germline CDR1 MNHEY, CDR2 SVGAGI. CDR3 bases: TGTGCCAGCAGTTACGGGGCTCCGGGCGAGCAGTACTTC. Its translation is CASSYGAPGEQYF.

This chain links TRBV15 with TRBJ2-1; the match to TRBD1 covers 8 bases. Germline CDR1 and CDR2: LNHNV and YYDKDF (reference sequence). The trim removed 2 bases at V and 8 bases at J, leaving 5 bases unmatched. This CDR3 has 14 amino acids. Here the CDR3 reads CATSRFDRGDEQFF. CDR3 bases: TGTGCCACCAGCAGATTCGACAGGGGCGATGAGCAGTTCTTC.

The V gene is TRBV4-1, the J gene TRBJ2-3; TRBD2 agrees at 9 bases. Germline V lookup: CDR1 MGHRA, CDR2 YSYEKL. The CDR3 totals 18 residues. V shed 0 bases and J 1 base; nucleotides not matched to a gene: 8. The CDR3 here is CASSQDLSGRPRTDTQYF. CDR3 bases: TGCGCCAGCAGCCAAGATCTTAGCGGGAGACCACGCACAGATACGCAGTATTTT.

In this sample, this clone turned up once. V usage is TRBV19 and J usage is TRBJ1-6; possibly TRBD1 for D (5 bases). The V end lost 1 base, the J end lost 9 bases, and 13 bases lay between the germline ends. The CDR3 has 15 residues. Germline values: CDR1 LNHDA, CDR2 SQIVND (reference sequence). CDR3 sequence (DNA): TGTGCCAGTAGTATAGGTGGCAGGGTTATTTCACCCCTCCACTTT. Translated, it gives CASSIGGRVISPLHF.

The chain is built from TRBV4-1 and TRBJ1-2, with D tentatively TRBD1 (5 bases). V dropped 3 bases and J dropped 4 bases, with 12 bases sitting between them. This CDR3 has 14 residues. Germline V lookup: CDR1 MGHRA, CDR2 YSYEKL. This CDR3 reads CASSHFGGGYGYTF. For the CDR3, the DNA is TGCGCCAGCAGCCATTTCGGGGGAGGCTATGGCTACACCTTC.

The chain uses TRBV5-1 and TRBJ2-1, with 10 bases aligning to TRBD2. The V and J ends lost 7 bases and 4 bases, in that order; junction bases with no gene match: 8. CDR1 is SGHRS and CDR2 is YFSETQ in the germline V gene. The CDR3 extends over 15 amino acids. Here the CDR3 DNA reads TGCGCCAGCGGGGCCGGGACTAGCGAGTACAATGAGCAGTTCTTC. Its translation: CASGAGTSEYNEQFF.

This sequence joins TRBV10-2 and TRBJ2-4; perhaps TRBD1 as D (5 bases). The CDR3 length is 13 residues. The germline V gene encodes CDR1 WSHSY and CDR2 SAAADI. Between the trimmed V and J ends, which lost 5 bases and 9 bases, there was a span of 14 bases. CDR3 bases: TGCGCCAGCAGTAAAGGGGATTTGGGCATTCAGTACTTC. Translated, it gives CASSKGDLGIQYF.

The chain recombines TRBV7-3 with TRBJ2-7, with 10 bases fitting TRBD2. Germline CDR1 and CDR2: SGHTA and FQGTGA. This CDR3 is built from 17 residues. The V gene end was trimmed by 5 bases and the J gene end by 3 bases; junction bases not matched to a gene: 13. CDR3 DNA: TGTGCCAGCAGCGCCGGACTAGCGGAACAACGTGGCTACGAGCAGTACTTC. Its protein is CASSAGLAEQRGYEQYF. The full variable domain, in which reference TRBV7-3 and TRBJ2-7 provide the parts outside the CDR3, is GAGVSQTPSNKVTEKGKYVELRCDPISGHTALYWYRQSLGQGPEFLIYFQGTGAADDSGLPNDRFFAVRPEGSVSTLKIQRTERGDSAVYLCASSAGLAEQRGYEQYFGPGTRLTVT.

This clone is a singleton in its sample. The chain employs TRBV28 and TRBJ1-6, with no clear D. Germline CDR1 is MDHEN and CDR2 is SYDVKM. The CDR3 is made up of 11 amino acids. V was cut by 3 bases and J by 10 bases, with 4 bases left in between. CDR3 bases: TGTGCCAGCAGTTTGGCCTCACCCCTCCACTTT. Its protein is CASSLASPLHF.

V usage is TRBV30 and J usage is TRBJ2-7, with a weak D call TRBD2 (5 bases). Germline CDR1 GTSNPN, CDR2 SVGIG (reference sequence). V was pared by 2 bases and J by 0 bases, with 11 bases between. The CDR3 extends over 14 amino acids. The CDR3 protein is CAWSQRISSYEQYF. CDR3 DNA sequence: TGTGCCTGGAGTCAGCGGATAAGCTCCTACGAGCAGTACTTC.

In its sample, this clone was seen a few times. This rearrangement joins TRBV7-9 to TRBJ2-6; possibly TRBD2 for D (6 bases). The CDR3 sequence is 18 residues long. In germline, CDR1 is SEHNR, CDR2 FQNEAQ (reference sequence). Trimming took off 5 bases at V and 0 bases at J, with 17 bases between the two ends. Written as DNA, the CDR3 is TGTGCCAGCAGCCAAGGCGGGACTCAGAGCTCTGGGGCCAACGTCCTGACTTTC. Amino acids: CASSQGGTQSSGANVLTF.

This sequence joins TRBV18 and TRBJ2-1; a weak D match, TRBD2 (6 bases). CDR3 length equals 20 residues. V shed 0 bases and J shed 4 bases, with 25 bases lying between them. From germline, CDR1 is KGHSH and CDR2 LQKENI. DNA for the CDR3: TGTGCCAGCTCACCACCTACAGGTTCTCGTCTTAGCGGAGTTTACAATGAGCAGTTCTTC. This sequence encodes CASSPPTGSRLSGVYNEQFF.